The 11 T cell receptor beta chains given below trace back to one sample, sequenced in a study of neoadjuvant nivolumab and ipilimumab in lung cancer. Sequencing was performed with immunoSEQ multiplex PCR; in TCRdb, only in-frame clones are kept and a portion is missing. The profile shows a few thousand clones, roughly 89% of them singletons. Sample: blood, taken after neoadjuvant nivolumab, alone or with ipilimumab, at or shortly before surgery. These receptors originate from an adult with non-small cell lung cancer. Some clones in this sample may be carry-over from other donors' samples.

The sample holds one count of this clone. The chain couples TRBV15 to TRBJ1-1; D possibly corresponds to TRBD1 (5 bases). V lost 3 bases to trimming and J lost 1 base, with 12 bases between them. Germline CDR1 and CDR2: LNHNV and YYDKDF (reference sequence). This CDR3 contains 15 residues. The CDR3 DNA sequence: TGTGCCACCAGCAGCCAATCAGACAGGAACACTGAAGCTTTCTTT. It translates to CATSSQSDRNTEAFF. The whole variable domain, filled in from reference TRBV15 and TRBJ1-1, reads DAMVIQNPRYQVTQFGKPVTLSCSQTLNHNVMYWYQQKSSQAPKLLFHYYDKDFNNEADTPDNFQSRRPNTSFCFLDIRSPGLGDTAMYLCATSSQSDRNTEAFFGQGTRLTVV.

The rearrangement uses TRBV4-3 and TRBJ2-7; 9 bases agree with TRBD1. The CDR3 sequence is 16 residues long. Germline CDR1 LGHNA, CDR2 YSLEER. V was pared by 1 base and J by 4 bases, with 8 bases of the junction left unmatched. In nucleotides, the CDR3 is TGCGCCAGCAGCCAAGGAATTACAGGGGGCGGTTACGAGCAGTACTTC. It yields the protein CASSQGITGGGYEQYF.

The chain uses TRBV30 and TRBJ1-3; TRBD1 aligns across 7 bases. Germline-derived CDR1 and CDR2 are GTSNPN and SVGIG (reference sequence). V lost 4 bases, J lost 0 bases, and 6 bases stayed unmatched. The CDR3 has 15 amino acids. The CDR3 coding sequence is TGTGCCTGGACCCAGGGACAGTCCTCTGGAAACACCATATATTTT. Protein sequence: CAWTQGQSSGNTIYF.

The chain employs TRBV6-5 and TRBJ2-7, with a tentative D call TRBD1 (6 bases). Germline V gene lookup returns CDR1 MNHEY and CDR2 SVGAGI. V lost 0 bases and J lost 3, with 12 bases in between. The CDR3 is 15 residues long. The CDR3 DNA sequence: TGTGCCAGCAGTTACTCAGGGGACACCCACTACGAGCAGTACTTC. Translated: CASSYSGDTHYEQYF.

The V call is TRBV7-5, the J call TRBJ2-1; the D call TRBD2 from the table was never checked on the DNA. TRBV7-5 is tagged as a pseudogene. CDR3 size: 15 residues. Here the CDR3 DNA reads TGTGCCAGAAGCCTACTAGCGGACTCCTACAATGAGCAGTTCTTC. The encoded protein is CARSLLADSYNEQFF.

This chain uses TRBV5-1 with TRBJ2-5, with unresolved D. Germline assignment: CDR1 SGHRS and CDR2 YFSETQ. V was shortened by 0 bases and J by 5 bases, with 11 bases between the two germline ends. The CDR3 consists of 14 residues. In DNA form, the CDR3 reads TGCGCCAGCAGCTTGGACGGGTTCCGCGAGACCCAGTACTTC. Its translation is CASSLDGFRETQYF.

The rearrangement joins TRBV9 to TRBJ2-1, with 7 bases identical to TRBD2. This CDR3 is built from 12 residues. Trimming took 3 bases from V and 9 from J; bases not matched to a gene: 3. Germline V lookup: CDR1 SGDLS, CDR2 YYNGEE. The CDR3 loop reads CASSGTSAEQFF. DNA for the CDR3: TGTGCCAGCAGCGGAACTAGCGCTGAGCAGTTCTTC.

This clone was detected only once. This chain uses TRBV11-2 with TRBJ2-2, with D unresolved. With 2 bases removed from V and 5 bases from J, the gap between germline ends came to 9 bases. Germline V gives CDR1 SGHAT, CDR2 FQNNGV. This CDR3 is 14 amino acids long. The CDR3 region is CASSLYLGTGELFF. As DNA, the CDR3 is TGTGCCAGCAGCTTATATTTGGGGACCGGGGAGCTGTTTTTT.

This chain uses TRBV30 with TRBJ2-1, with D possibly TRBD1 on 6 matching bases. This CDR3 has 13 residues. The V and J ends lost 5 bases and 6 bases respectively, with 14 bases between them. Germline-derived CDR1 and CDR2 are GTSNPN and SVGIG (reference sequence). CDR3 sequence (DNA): TGTGCCTGGGACAGGTCTTCGGCCAATGAGCAGTTCTTC. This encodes CAWDRSSANEQFF. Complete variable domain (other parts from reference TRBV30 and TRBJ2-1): SQTIHQWPATLVQPVGSPLSLECTVEGTSNPNLYWYRQAAGRGLQLLFYSVGIGQISSEVPQNLSASRPQDRQFILSSKKLLLSDSGFYLCAWDRSSANEQFFGPGTRLTVL.

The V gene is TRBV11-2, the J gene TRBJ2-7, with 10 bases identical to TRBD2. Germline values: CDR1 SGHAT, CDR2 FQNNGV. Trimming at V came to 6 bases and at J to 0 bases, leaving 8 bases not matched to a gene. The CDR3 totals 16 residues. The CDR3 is CASSNSGRTVSYEQYF. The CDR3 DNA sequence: TGTGCCAGCAGTAATAGCGGGAGGACAGTCTCCTACGAGCAGTACTTC.

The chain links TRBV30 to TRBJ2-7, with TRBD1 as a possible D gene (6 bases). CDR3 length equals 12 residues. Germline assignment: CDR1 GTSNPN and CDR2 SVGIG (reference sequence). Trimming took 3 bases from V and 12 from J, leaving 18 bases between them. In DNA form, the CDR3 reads TGTGCCTGGAGCTCACAGGGCCGGGCCCCGTACTTC. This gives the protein CAWSSQGRAPYF.